This T cell receptor (beta chain) was obtained from a study of T cell responses to AZD1222 COVID-19 vaccine. The study's findings and limits: Donors were mostly white British, more females; clonal diversity possibly underestimated. Targets within unmutated variant regions were reportedly found for nearly half of spike-specific TCRs. An increase in Spike-specific TCR breadth and depth was observed after two AZD1222 doses. Among AZD1222 vaccinees, only 5 or 6 were seropositive at baseline.

Clones were sequenced by immunoSEQ multiplex PCR, and TCRdb holds only the in-frame ones, with some missing. The sample records 100,000 or so clones, approximately 96% being singletons. Between the trimmed V and J ends, which lost 3 bases and 6 bases, there was a span of 15 bases. Germline V gives CDR1 LNHDA, CDR2 SQIVND (reference sequence). This CDR3 comprises 16 residues. Worth noting for this clone: Its antigen is not identified.

The input for sequencing was peripheral blood, taken on day 0 of AZD1222 vaccination. This clonotype originated in an adult in good health. V gene TRBV19 combines with J gene TRBJ1-6; D is uncertain. CDR3 in amino acids: CASSMLSGRRNSPLHF. The CDR3 DNA sequence: TGTGCCAGTAGTATGCTGTCGGGGAGACGTAATTCACCCCTCCACTTT.